This TCR beta chain stems from a study of blood T cells in healthy people across ages. With a J-beta primer mix and a sample-barcoded 5' primer, a second PCR ran about 7 to 12 cycles. Template switching added a 12-random-nucleotide identifier to every cDNA molecule. TCRdb re-derived calls from the 5' RACE reads in MiXCR, one entry per CDR3 protein. The repertoire consists of almost 800,000 distinct CDR3 sequences, with roughly 60% occurring once and the leading ten covering 20% to 25%. Peripheral blood was drawn, approximately 9.7 milliliters per donor. The authors isolated at least 7 million PBMCs per sample. This clonotype occurred a few times. As yet, its antigen is unknown. CDR1 and CDR2 from the germline V gene are SEHNR and FQNEAQ (reference sequence). This CDR3 is built from 15 residues. The V and J ends lost 0 bases and 1 base respectively, with 9 bases between them. Study results and caveats: Diversity estimates from one million T cells were considered underestimates.

This chain connects TRBV7-9 to TRBJ1-2, with no clear D. Sample: blood. This sequence was found in a man aged 30-40 years in good health. The CDR3: CASSLARELNYGYTF. The CDR3 bases are TGTGCCAGCAGCTTAGCCCGGGAGCTTAACTATGGCTACACCTTC. The entire variable domain, with the rest obtained from reference TRBV7-9 and TRBJ1-2, is as follows: DTGVSQNPRHKITKRGQNVTFRCDPISEHNRLYWYRQTLGQGPEFLTYFQNEAQLEKSRLLSDRFSAERPKGSFSTLEIQRTEQGDSAMYLCASSLARELNYGYTFGSGTRLTVV.